These T cell receptor beta chains were read from a single sample in a study of cytomegalovirus exposure and HLA in healthy donors. Clones were read by immunoSEQ multiplex PCR, and TCRdb kept only the in-frame ones, dropping some. The repertoire holds 150,000 to 200,000 clones, with 65% to 85% as singletons. Sequenced: PBMCs. The receptors here all came from a man aged 40-55 years in good health and CMV-seropositive. The CDR3 runs from the conserved cysteine through the conserved F or W. The order of the fields is D gene, J gene, clone size, V gene, CDR3 protein, CDR3 DNA. D genes are given only for firm matches. Part of the rows lack a size; the others show once, few, many or a class for expanded clones.

D gene: .; J gene: TRBJ2-7; clone size: .; V gene: TRBV7-2; CDR3 protein: CASSYTYEQYF; CDR3 DNA: TGTGCCAGCAGCTACACCTACGAGCAGTACTTC
D gene: .; J gene: TRBJ1-1; clone size: .; V gene: TRBV5-4; CDR3 protein: CASSFVGGYWSEAFF; CDR3 DNA: TGTGCCAGCAGCTTCGTGGGGGGTTATTGGTCTGAAGCTTTCTTT
D gene: TRBD1; J gene: TRBJ2-5; clone size: .; V gene: TRBV25-1; CDR3 protein: CASSESGTGVPETQYF; CDR3 DNA: TGTGCCAGCAGTGAGTCAGGGACAGGGGTTCCCGAGACCCAGTACTTC
D gene: TRBD1; J gene: TRBJ1-1; clone size: .; V gene: TRBV6-6; CDR3 protein: CASSFPGTANTEAFF; CDR3 DNA: TGTGCCAGCAGTTTCCCCGGGACAGCGAACACTGAAGCTTTCTTT
D gene: .; J gene: TRBJ1-3; clone size: .; V gene: TRBV9; CDR3 protein: CASSVSGISSGNTIYF; CDR3 DNA: TGTGCCAGCAGCGTTTCAGGGATTAGCTCTGGAAACACCATATATTTT
D gene: TRBD2; J gene: TRBJ2-7; clone size: .; V gene: TRBV27; CDR3 protein: CASSFRLVAGDEQYF; CDR3 DNA: TGTGCCAGCAGTTTTAGATTGGTAGCGGGAGACGAGCAGTACTTC
D gene: .; J gene: TRBJ2-4; clone size: .; V gene: TRBV28; CDR3 protein: CASRKGGKNIQYF; CDR3 DNA: TGTGCCAGCAGGAAAGGGGGCAAAAACATTCAGTACTTC
D gene: .; J gene: TRBJ1-4; clone size: .; V gene: TRBV11-2; CDR3 protein: CASTPGTTNEKLFF; CDR3 DNA: TGTGCCAGCACCCCCGGGACAACTAATGAAAAACTGTTTTTT
D gene: TRBD2; J gene: TRBJ2-7; clone size: .; V gene: TRBV5-8; CDR3 protein: CASSRRLAGSYEQYF; CDR3 DNA: TGTGCCAGCAGCCGGAGGCTAGCGGGGTCCTACGAGCAGTACTTC
D gene: .; J gene: TRBJ1-4; clone size: once; V gene: TRBV29-1; CDR3 protein: CSVEQAPNEKLFF; CDR3 DNA: TGCAGCGTTGAACAGGCTCCTAATGAAAAACTGTTTTTT
D gene: TRBD2; J gene: TRBJ2-1; clone size: once; V gene: TRBV6-1; CDR3 protein: CASGLAGMNEQFF; CDR3 DNA: TGTGCCAGCGGACTAGCGGGAATGAATGAGCAGTTCTTC
D gene: .; J gene: TRBJ2-3; clone size: .; V gene: TRBV11-2; CDR3 protein: CASSSLPDTQYF; CDR3 DNA: TGTGCCAGCAGCTCCCTCCCCGATACGCAGTATTTT
D gene: TRBD2; J gene: TRBJ2-7; clone size: .; V gene: TRBV5-1; CDR3 protein: CASSLGGAGGYEQYF; CDR3 DNA: TGCGCCAGCAGCTTGGGGGGCGCGGGGGGATACGAGCAGTACTTC
D gene: TRBD1; J gene: TRBJ1-1; clone size: .; V gene: TRBV11-2; CDR3 protein: CASSLGGQGVSAFF; CDR3 DNA: TGTGCCAGCAGCTTAGGGGGACAGGGTGTTTCAGCTTTCTTT
D gene: .; J gene: TRBJ1-3; clone size: .; V gene: TRBV6-5; CDR3 protein: CASSYSPQISGNTIYF; CDR3 DNA: TGTGCCAGCAGTTACTCCCCACAAATCTCTGGAAACACCATATATTTT
D gene: .; J gene: TRBJ1-5; clone size: .; V gene: TRBV19; CDR3 protein: CASSTELNQPQHF; CDR3 DNA: TGTGCCAGTAGTACAGAACTAAATCAGCCCCAGCATTTT
D gene: TRBD1; J gene: TRBJ2-2; clone size: .; V gene: TRBV7-9; CDR3 protein: CASSLTGSTGELFF; CDR3 DNA: TGTGCCAGCAGCTTGACAGGGAGCACCGGGGAGCTGTTTTTT
D gene: .; J gene: TRBJ1-1; clone size: .; V gene: TRBV29-1; CDR3 protein: CSVGRAGSTEAFF; CDR3 DNA: TGCAGCGTCGGGAGGGCGGGGAGCACTGAAGCTTTCTTT
D gene: .; J gene: TRBJ1-2; clone size: .; V gene: TRBV6-1; CDR3 protein: CASSIGSRGYTF; CDR3 DNA: TGTGCCAGCAGTATCGGGTCTAGGGGCTACACCTTC
D gene: .; J gene: TRBJ2-2; clone size: .; V gene: TRBV19; CDR3 protein: CASRWPRGGELFF; CDR3 DNA: TGTGCCAGTAGATGGCCCCGCGGCGGGGAGCTGTTTTTT
D gene: TRBD1; J gene: TRBJ2-5; clone size: few; V gene: TRBV4-1; CDR3 protein: CASSQAGQGLGEQYF; CDR3 DNA: TGCGCCAGCAGCCAAGCCGGACAGGGTCTAGGTGAGCAGTACTTC
D gene: TRBD1; J gene: TRBJ1-1; clone size: .; V gene: TRBV27; CDR3 protein: CASKEGTGGIMNTEAFF; CDR3 DNA: TGTGCCAGCAAAGAAGGGACAGGGGGTATAATGAACACTGAAGCTTTCTTT
D gene: TRBD2; J gene: TRBJ2-1; clone size: .; V gene: TRBV7-7; CDR3 protein: CASSLTSGRAGEQFF; CDR3 DNA: TGTGCCAGCAGCTTGACTAGCGGGAGGGCCGGTGAGCAGTTCTTC
D gene: TRBD1; J gene: TRBJ1-2; clone size: .; V gene: TRBV29-1; CDR3 protein: CSAGTVSYGYTF; CDR3 DNA: TGCAGCGCTGGGACAGTTTCCTATGGCTACACCTTC
D gene: .; J gene: TRBJ2-2; clone size: .; V gene: TRBV10-3; CDR3 protein: CAIMAAGGGGNTGELFF; CDR3 DNA: TGTGCCATCATGGCCGCAGGGGGCGGGGGGAACACCGGGGAGCTGTTTTTT
D gene: TRBD1; J gene: TRBJ1-3; clone size: .; V gene: TRBV7-2; CDR3 protein: CASSLGGQRQNTIYF; CDR3 DNA: TGTGCCAGCAGCTTAGGGGGACAGCGGCAAAACACCATATATTTT
D gene: TRBD2; J gene: TRBJ2-3; clone size: .; V gene: TRBV7-6; CDR3 protein: CASRSSGTSGSTDTQYF; CDR3 DNA: TGTGCCAGCAGGTCCTCCGGGACTAGCGGGTCCACAGATACGCAGTATTTT
D gene: .; J gene: TRBJ2-5; clone size: .; V gene: TRBV7-2; CDR3 protein: CAIRYLAQETQYF; CDR3 DNA: TGTGCCATCCGCTATCTAGCTCAAGAGACCCAGTACTTC
D gene: TRBD1; J gene: TRBJ2-7; clone size: few; V gene: TRBV10-3; CDR3 protein: CAISGGGDRVYEQYF; CDR3 DNA: TGTGCCATCAGTGGGGGCGGGGACAGGGTTTACGAGCAGTACTTC
D gene: TRBD2; J gene: TRBJ2-7; clone size: .; V gene: TRBV7-8; CDR3 protein: CASSLGLAGVGEQYF; CDR3 DNA: TGTGCCAGCAGCTTAGGGCTAGCGGGAGTGGGCGAGCAGTACTTC
D gene: .; J gene: TRBJ1-4; clone size: .; V gene: TRBV5-1; CDR3 protein: CASSGLDSQGNEKLFF; CDR3 DNA: TGCGCCAGCAGCGGGTTAGACAGCCAGGGTAATGAAAAACTGTTTTTT
D gene: TRBD2; J gene: TRBJ2-1; clone size: .; V gene: TRBV6-5; CDR3 protein: CASSSLLAGGEDEQFF; CDR3 DNA: TGTGCCAGCAGTTCCCTACTAGCGGGAGGGGAGGATGAGCAGTTCTTC
D gene: .; J gene: TRBJ1-5; clone size: few; V gene: TRBV7-8; CDR3 protein: CASSLVAGLNQPQHF; CDR3 DNA: TGTGCCAGCAGCTTAGTCGCCGGTTTAAATCAGCCCCAGCATTTT
D gene: TRBD2; J gene: TRBJ2-5; clone size: .; V gene: TRBV5-1; CDR3 protein: CASRPGTSEQETQYF; CDR3 DNA: TGCGCCAGCAGACCCGGGACTAGCGAACAAGAGACCCAGTACTTC
D gene: TRBD1; J gene: TRBJ1-1; clone size: .; V gene: TRBV2; CDR3 protein: CATDRETEAFF; CDR3 DNA: TGTGCCACCGACAGGGAAACTGAAGCTTTCTTT
D gene: .; J gene: TRBJ2-4; clone size: few; V gene: TRBV29-1; CDR3 protein: CSVETLGSGGGSQYF; CDR3 DNA: TGCAGCGTTGAGACCCTGGGGAGTGGGGGGGGCAGTCAGTACTTC
D gene: TRBD1; J gene: TRBJ2-7; clone size: .; V gene: TRBV28; CDR3 protein: CASSSGTGYEQYF; CDR3 DNA: TGTGCCAGCAGTTCAGGGACAGGGTACGAGCAGTACTTC
D gene: .; J gene: TRBJ1-1; clone size: .; V gene: TRBV20-1; CDR3 protein: CSASRVPEAFF; CDR3 DNA: TGCAGTGCCAGTCGGGTTCCTGAAGCTTTCTTT
D gene: .; J gene: TRBJ1-5; clone size: .; V gene: TRBV6-1; CDR3 protein: CASSARPPQTVLSNQPQHF; CDR3 DNA: TGTGCCAGCAGTGCGCGCCCACCGCAGACAGTGCTTAGCAATCAGCCCCAGCATTTT
D gene: TRBD1; J gene: TRBJ2-7; clone size: .; V gene: TRBV7-8; CDR3 protein: CASSSSMTGGPYEQYF; CDR3 DNA: TGTGCCAGCAGCTCCAGTATGACAGGGGGACCCTACGAGCAGTACTTC
D gene: TRBD1; J gene: TRBJ2-7; clone size: .; V gene: TRBV7-9; CDR3 protein: CASSRGTGGFFAYEQYF; CDR3 DNA: TGTGCCAGCAGCCGAGGGACAGGGGGCTTTTTCGCCTACGAGCAGTACTTC
D gene: TRBD2; J gene: TRBJ2-1; clone size: .; V gene: TRBV7-8; CDR3 protein: CASSLSGSSYNEQFF; CDR3 DNA: TGTGCCAGCAGCTTAAGCGGGAGCTCCTACAATGAGCAGTTCTTC
D gene: .; J gene: TRBJ2-2; clone size: .; V gene: TRBV18; CDR3 protein: CASSPMPGQSGELFF; CDR3 DNA: TGTGCCAGCTCACCGATGCCAGGGCAGTCCGGGGAGCTGTTTTTT
D gene: TRBD2; J gene: TRBJ2-1; clone size: .; V gene: TRBV5-1; CDR3 protein: CASSRGGLAEYNEQFF; CDR3 DNA: TGCGCCAGCAGCCGGGGGGGACTAGCGGAGTACAATGAGCAGTTCTTC
D gene: TRBD1; J gene: TRBJ2-7; clone size: .; V gene: TRBV15; CDR3 protein: CATSSTGGAGEEQYF; CDR3 DNA: TGTGCCACCAGCTCGACAGGGGGGGCGGGGGAAGAGCAGTACTTC